The 21 T cell receptor beta chains listed next were all sequenced from one sample in a study of post-analysis software for immune sequencing data. Study-level results: When patients were compared with controls, roughly five TRBV segments were more frequent, TRBV5-6, TRBV5-1 and TRBV20-1 among them.

The antigens these receptors bind are not known. The TCR beta cDNA libraries carried unique molecular identifiers. TCRdb re-called the PCR reads through MiXCR, storing one row per CDR3 protein. The sample has hundreds of thousands of distinct CDR3 sequences; roughly three fifths are singletons. Specimen: blood. Receptors originate from a girl aged 2 to 9 with multiple sclerosis.

This clonotype was seen a handful of times. The chain links TRBV6-2 or TRBV6-3 to TRBJ2-1, with 7 bases fitting TRBD2. This CDR3 region has 15 residues. Germline lookup yields CDR1 MNHEY and CDR2 SVGEGT. Trimming took 6 bases from V and 0 from J; bases not matched to a gene: 5. The CDR3 bases are TGTGCCAGCAGAAAACGGGGGGTCTCCTACAATGAGCAGTTCTTC. Translation: CASRKRGVSYNEQFF.

The chain recombines TRBV12-3 or TRBV12-4 with TRBJ2-7; D tentatively reads TRBD1 or TRBD2 (6 bases each). The assigned J gene may be wrong: the sequence end matches TRBJ2-4 better. CDR3 length: 14 amino acids. The CDR3 spells CASSLGGGGDIQYF. In DNA form, the CDR3 reads TGTGCCAGCAGTCTCGGCGGAGGGGGAGACATTCAGTACTTC.

A few counts support this clonotype. The chain joins TRBV7-6 to TRBJ2-7; no firm D call. This CDR3 has 15 residues. Germline-derived CDR1 and CDR2 are SGHVS and FNYEAQ. Deletions cut 1 base from V and 0 bases from J, with 10 bases between. Here the CDR3 DNA reads TGTGCCAGCAGCTTAGATGGCGCTAGCTCCTACGAGCAGTACTTC. Amino acid sequence: CASSLDGASSYEQYF.

This chain uses TRBV12-3 or TRBV12-4 with TRBJ2-2, with a weak D call TRBD2 (6 bases). This CDR3 is 14 amino acids long. Trimming cost V 7 bases and J 1 base, with 10 bases left between them. The CDR3: CASKRGLNTGELFF. CDR3 DNA: TGTGCCAGCAAAAGGGGACTGAACACCGGGGAGCTGTTTTTT.

CDR3 nucleotides: TGTGCTTTGACCGCCACCCACTATGGCTACACCTTC. Amino acid sequence: CALTATHYGYTF. The chain employs TRBV30 and TRBJ1-2; D not resolved. The CDR3 is 12 amino acids. Germline CDR1 and CDR2: GTSNPN and SVGIG (reference sequence).

The V and J genes are TRBV6-5 and TRBJ2-7; tentatively, D is TRBD2 (6 bases). Trimming stripped 6 bases from V and 3 bases from J, with 15 bases between. The germline gives CDR1 MNHEY, CDR2 SVGAGI. The CDR3 length is 14 residues. CDR3 in amino acids: CASSRRRGNYEQYF. For the CDR3, the DNA is TGTGCCAGCAGCAGACGTCGGGGGAACTACGAGCAGTACTTC.

The sample holds one count of this clonotype. The rearrangement links TRBV10-3 to TRBJ2-3, with 8 bases aligning to TRBD1. CDR1 ENHRY and CDR2 SYGVKD come from the germline V gene. CDR3 size: 14 residues. V trimming: 3 bases; J trimming: 4 bases; junction bases outside the gene matches: 3. In nucleotides, the CDR3 is TGTGCCATCAGTGATTTGACAGGGGCAGATACGCAGTATTTT. It encodes CAISDLTGADTQYF.

This chain links TRBV9 with TRBJ1-1, with D perhaps TRBD1 (5 bases). The CDR3 totals 14 residues. Germline-derived CDR1 and CDR2 are SGDLS and YYNGEE. V shed 4 bases and J shed 5 bases, with 15 bases lying between them. CDR3 nucleotide sequence: TGTGCCAGCAGCCCTCAGGGAGTGAGGACTGAAGCTTTCTTT. It codes for CASSPQGVRTEAFF.

The chain carries TRBV12-3 or TRBV12-4 and TRBJ2-3; 15 bases align to TRBD2. This CDR3 has 20 amino acids. The V and J ends lost 6 bases and 0 bases, in that order; junction bases with no gene match: 13. The CDR3, as DNA: TGTGCCAGCAGCTCCTCCGGGACTAGCGGGAGGCCCTATAGCACAGATACGCAGTATTTT. It encodes CASSSSGTSGRPYSTDTQYF.

This rearrangement joins TRBV10-2 to TRBJ2-1; TRBD2 is a possible D gene (6 bases). V was cut by 5 bases and J by 3 bases, with 14 bases left in between. The CDR3 loop spans 15 amino acids. The germline V gene encodes CDR1 WSHSY and CDR2 SAAADI. CDR3 nucleotides: TGCGCCAGCAGTATGACTAGGGAGAGCTACAATGAGCAGTTCTTC. Its translation is CASSMTRESYNEQFF.

CDR3 residues: CASSTHSIGYTF. The CDR3 region has the DNA TGTGCCAGCAGTACCCACAGCATCGGCTACACCTTC. The rearrangement uses TRBV12-3 or TRBV12-4 and TRBJ1-2; no clear D. The V gene lost 5 bases and the J gene lost 8 bases, with 12 bases spanning the gap. CDR3 length equals 12 residues.

This sequence joins TRBV7-9 and TRBJ2-5, with 9 bases aligning to TRBD2. This CDR3 contains 16 residues. Trimming at V came to 8 bases and at J to 4 bases, leaving 14 bases not matched to a gene. In germline, CDR1 is SEHNR, CDR2 FQNEAQ (reference sequence). CDR3 nucleotides: TGTGCCAGCTACTCGGTGGCGGGGGGGCGCATAGAGACCCAGTACTTC. Translated, it gives CASYSVAGGRIETQYF. Full variable domain (remainder filled in from reference TRBV7-9 and TRBJ2-5): DTGVSQNPRHKITKRGQNVTFRCDPISEHNRLYWYRQTLGQGPEFLTYFQNEAQLEKSRLLSDRFSAERPKGSFSTLEIQRTEQGDSAMYLCASYSVAGGRIETQYFGPGTRLLVL.

The V and J genes are TRBV11-2 and TRBJ2-2; TRBD1 is a possible D gene (8 bases). The germline V gene encodes CDR1 SGHAT and CDR2 FQNNGV. The CDR3 has 14 residues. The V end was cut by 7 bases, the J end by 6 bases, with 15 bases between. CDR3 nucleotides: TGTGCCAGCATCGTTACAGGGGGGGCCGGGGAGCTGTTTTTT. Protein sequence: CASIVTGGAGELFF.

This rearrangement joins TRBV4-1 to TRBJ2-7; 7 nucleotides align to TRBD2. The J call may be mistaken, given a closer DNA end match to TRBJ2-5. CDR3 length equals 15 residues. The germline gives CDR1 MGHRA, CDR2 YSYEKL. The CDR3 spells CASSQVAGDEETQYF. The CDR3 DNA follows: TGCGCCAGCAGCCAAGTCGCGGGGGACGAAGAGACCCAGTACTTC.

The CDR3 is CATSRGVRLDEQFF. The DNA for the CDR3 is TGTGCCACCAGCAGAGGGGTACGGCTGGATGAGCAGTTCTTC. The chain couples TRBV15 to TRBJ2-1; D not resolved. V gave up 1 base and J gave up 8 bases, with 12 bases separating them. Per the germline V gene, CDR1 is LNHNV and CDR2 is YYDKDF (reference sequence). CDR3 length equals 14 residues.

This chain joins TRBV29-1 and TRBJ2-3; the D gene is possibly TRBD1 (6 bases). CDR1 and CDR2 from the germline V gene are SQVTM and ANQGSEA. This CDR3 has 14 amino acids. The V gene lost 7 bases and the J gene lost 3 bases, with 17 bases spanning the gap. In nucleotides, the CDR3 is TGCAGCGATTTTGGGGGCGCGGTGACAGATACGCAGTATTTT. Translating gives CSDFGGAVTDTQYF.

V is TRBV20-1 and J is TRBJ1-5; D ambiguous. The V end was cut by 0 bases, the J end by 1 base, with 19 bases between. The CDR3 runs 18 residues. Germline V lookup: CDR1 DFQATT, CDR2 SNEGSKA (reference sequence). CDR3 DNA sequence: TGCAGTGCTAGAGATTATCGCAGAACTCGATCAAGCAATCAGCCCCAGCATTTT. The encoded protein is CSARDYRRTRSSNQPQHF.

This clonotype has only a few counts. This chain joins TRBV29-1 and TRBJ2-7, with 10 positions matching TRBD1. The CDR3 runs to 16 residues. CDR1 and CDR2 from the germline V gene are SQVTM and ANQGSEA. With 4 bases clipped from V and 1 base from J, the junction kept 10 bases outside the gene matches. The CDR3 is CSVAGTGDVRSYEQYF. In nucleotides, the CDR3 is TGCAGCGTTGCCGGGACAGGGGATGTGAGATCCTACGAGCAGTACTTC.

The rearrangement uses TRBV7-2 and TRBJ2-1, with 11 bases fitting TRBD2. The trim removed 1 base at V and 5 bases at J, leaving 4 bases unmatched. The germline gives CDR1 SGHTA, CDR2 FQGNSA. The CDR3 has 16 amino acids. The CDR3 sequence: CASSLVAGGPNNEQFF. In nucleotides, the CDR3 is TGTGCCAGCAGCTTAGTAGCGGGGGGGCCAAACAATGAGCAGTTCTTC.

The CDR3 here is CASSPGAGSSYNSPLHF. CDR3 sequence (DNA): TGTGCCAGCAGTCCAGGGGCAGGAAGCTCCTATAATTCACCCCTCCACTTT. V and J are TRBV12-3 or TRBV12-4 and TRBJ1-6; a possible D gene is TRBD1 (6 bases). V was pared by 5 bases and J by 0 bases, with 14 bases between. This CDR3 is built from 17 residues.

This chain uses TRBV4-3 with TRBJ2-7, with a possible D match to TRBD1 (5 bases). The better agreement between TRBJ2-5 and the DNA end casts doubt on the J call. Germline assignment: CDR1 LGHNA and CDR2 YSLEER. The CDR3 is 15 amino acids. This CDR3 reads CASSQDRAGPGTQYF. The CDR3 nucleotides read TGCGCCAGCAGCCAAGATCGGGCAGGGCCAGGGACCCAGTACTTC.